These 16 T cell receptor beta chains were sequenced from one sample in a study of blood T cell repertoires in COVID-19. Only in-frame clones appear in the TCRdb table, and some are missing; sequencing was by immunoSEQ multiplex PCR. The table lists 200,000 to 250,000 clones, over 70% of them singletons. The specimen was PBMCs or T cells enriched from blood (not recorded which). All receptors come from a woman between 25 and 40 years old who had been exposed to COVID-19.

The J gene is TRBJ2-1, the V gene TRBV11-3; 9 bases agree with TRBD1. The CDR3 is 17 amino acids. Germline CDR1 and CDR2: SGHNT and YENEEA. Trimming at V came to 1 base and at J to 3 bases, leaving 7 bases not matched to a gene. DNA for the CDR3: TGTGCCAGCAGCTTAGGGTCCGGGACAGGGTACTACAATGAGCAGTTCTTC. It is translated as CASSLGSGTGYYNEQFF. The entire variable domain, with the rest obtained from reference TRBV11-3 and TRBJ2-1, is as follows: EAGVVQSPRYKIIEKKQPVAFWCNPISGHNTLYWYLQNLGQGPELLIRYENEEAVDDSQLPKDRFSAERLKGVDSTLKIQPAELGDSAVYLCASSLGSGTGYYNEQFFGPGTRLTVL.

This chain uses TRBV9 with TRBJ1-3; 7 nucleotides agree with TRBD1. The germline V gene encodes CDR1 SGDLS and CDR2 YYNGEE. Trimming removed 3 bases from V and 4 bases from J; junction bases left unmatched: 7. This CDR3 comprises 15 residues. This CDR3 is CASSALGGVGNTIYF. The CDR3 region has the DNA TGTGCCAGCAGCGCTCTAGGGGGCGTCGGAAACACCATATATTTT.

This chain connects TRBV19 to TRBJ1-2; 8 bases are a match to TRBD1. CDR3 size: 15 residues. V shed 1 base, J shed 6 bases, and the junction held 7 bases outside the gene matches. Germline V lookup: CDR1 LNHDA, CDR2 SQIVND (reference sequence). The CDR3 DNA reads as TGTGCCAGTAGTATAGGGGGGACAGGTCGGGATGGCTACACCTTC. Translated, it gives CASSIGGTGRDGYTF. Together with reference TRBV19 and TRBJ1-2, the CDR3 gives the full variable domain: DGGITQSPKYLFRKEGQNVTLSCEQNLNHDAMYWYRQDPGQGLRLIYYSQIVNDFQKGDIAEGYSVSREKKESFPLTVTSAQKNPTAFYLCASSIGGTGRDGYTFGSGTRLTVV.

The gene calls are TRBV14 and TRBJ2-7; 7 positions match TRBD2. V trimming: 4 bases; J trimming: 5 bases; junction bases outside the gene matches: 17. The germline V gene has CDR1 SGHDN and CDR2 FVKESK. The CDR3 contains 17 residues. The CDR3 nucleotides read TGTGCCAGCAGCCTAATGCGAGGGGCAGGGAGGGTCCACGAGCAGTACTTC. It is translated as CASSLMRGAGRVHEQYF.

J is TRBJ2-2 and V is TRBV27; 11 bases align to TRBD2. The CDR3 totals 15 residues. V lost 6 bases, J lost 5 bases, and 5 bases stayed unmatched. Germline V gene lookup returns CDR1 MNHEY and CDR2 SMNVEV (reference sequence). CDR3 protein: CASRLAGGYTGELFF. The DNA of the CDR3 is TGTGCCAGCAGGCTAGCGGGAGGTTATACCGGGGAGCTGTTTTTT.

This chain joins TRBV28 and TRBJ2-2; maybe TRBD2 (5 bases). The CDR3 runs to 15 residues. Germline V gives CDR1 MDHEN, CDR2 SYDVKM. Between the trimmed V and J ends, which lost 4 bases and 0 bases, there was a span of 9 bases. The CDR3: CASSSTTPNTGELFF. The CDR3 DNA reads TGTGCCAGCAGTTCGACTACCCCGAACACCGGGGAGCTGTTTTTT.

The chain has TRBV27 and TRBJ2-3, with D unclear. Germline values: CDR1 MNHEY, CDR2 SMNVEV (reference sequence). V was trimmed by 3 bases and J by 10 bases, leaving 11 bases between them. This CDR3 contains 12 residues. CDR3 loop: CASSFPDSAQYF. CDR3 bases: TGTGCCAGCAGTTTCCCTGACTCGGCGCAGTATTTT.

The chain joins TRBV19 to TRBJ2-7; TRBD1 matches 10 bases. The germline gives CDR1 LNHDA, CDR2 SQIVND (reference sequence). V lost 5 bases and J lost 2; bases outside the gene matches: 3. The CDR3 covers 14 residues. This CDR3 is CASSSGTGAYEQYF. For the CDR3, the DNA is TGTGCCAGTAGTTCCGGGACAGGGGCCTACGAGCAGTACTTC.

This sequence joins TRBV6-5 and TRBJ2-7; 11 nucleotides match TRBD2. V dropped 6 bases and J dropped 4; count of bases not matched to a gene: 8. CDR1 is MNHEY and CDR2 is SVGAGI in the germline V gene. This CDR3 region has 15 residues. In DNA form, the CDR3 reads TGTGCCAGCAGGCCCTATGGGACTAGCGGTTACGAGCAGTACTTC. This gives the protein CASRPYGTSGYEQYF.

The V call is TRBV1, the J call TRBJ1-1. TRBV1 is given as a pseudogene. The CDR3 contains 15 residues. The CDR3 DNA is TGCACCAGCAGCCAAAATCCGGGACTGGGGACTGAAGCTTTCTTT. This sequence encodes CTSSQNPGLGTEAFF.

The chain links TRBV28 to TRBJ2-5; 10 bases are shared with TRBD2. V lost 4 bases to trimming and J lost 5 bases; unmatched junction nucleotides: 10. Germline V lookup: CDR1 MDHEN, CDR2 SYDVKM. The CDR3 length is 16 residues. The CDR3 is CASSSPRGLARETQYF. The CDR3 coding sequence is TGTGCCAGCAGTTCCCCGAGGGGACTAGCGAGGGAGACCCAGTACTTC.

The V call is TRBV4-1, the J call TRBJ1-2, with 9 bases identical to TRBD1. V lost 2 bases, J lost 4 bases, and 8 bases stayed unmatched. The CDR3 has 16 residues. CDR1 is MGHRA, CDR2 YSYEKL, per germline. The CDR3 nucleotides read TGCGCCAGCAGCCAAACTCGGGACAGGGACCGCTATGGCTACACCTTC. Translated, it gives CASSQTRDRDRYGYTF.

This sequence joins TRBV18 and TRBJ2-7; TRBD1 agrees at 11 bases. This CDR3 is 15 amino acids long. Trimming removed 3 bases from V and 6 bases from J; junction bases left unmatched: 7. CDR1 is KGHSH, CDR2 LQKENI, per germline. The CDR3 DNA reads TGTGCCAGCTCACCCGCACCGGGACAGGGGGTCGAGCAGTACTTC. Encoded protein: CASSPAPGQGVEQYF.

This clone was found a few times. The chain is built from TRBV30 and TRBJ1-1; TRBD1 matches 9 bases. This CDR3 is built from 15 residues. Germline trimming cut 3 bases from V and 2 bases from J; bases unmatched to any gene: 7. Germline-derived CDR1 and CDR2 are GTSNPN and SVGIG (reference sequence). The CDR3: CAWRADRGGNTEAFF. CDR3 nucleotides: TGTGCCTGGAGAGCGGACAGGGGAGGTAACACTGAAGCTTTCTTT.

The chain links TRBV19 to TRBJ1-2; 9 bases match TRBD1. The CDR3 covers 15 residues. The germline gives CDR1 LNHDA, CDR2 SQIVND (reference sequence). V shed 5 bases, J shed 4 bases, and the junction held 8 bases outside the gene matches. The DNA of the CDR3 is TGTGCCAGTAGTGCCCAACAGGGGGCGGTCTATGGCTACACCTTC. Residues: CASSAQQGAVYGYTF.

The chain couples TRBV10-2 to TRBJ2-2, with a possible D match to TRBD1 (5 bases). The CDR3 loop spans 14 amino acids. V shed 6 bases and J shed 1 base, with 9 bases lying between them. CDR1 and CDR2 from the germline V gene are WSHSY and SAAADI. CDR3 DNA: TGCGCCAGCAGGGAAACAGGGAACACCGGGGAGCTGTTTTTT. Translating it yields CASRETGNTGELFF.